The following is a TCR beta chain sequence with its context. The data derive from a study of OX40 agonist ivuxolimab in advanced cancers. Across the study: Patients received ivuxolimab, an intravenous treatment, every 2 weeks at 0.01 to 10 mg/kg.

Per the germline V gene, CDR1 is SNHLY and CDR2 is FYNNEI. Trimming cost V 4 bases and J 2 bases; bases outside gene matches: 7. The CDR3 contains 15 residues. Clones were read by immunoSEQ multiplex PCR, and TCRdb kept only the in-frame ones, dropping some. The sample shows around 100,000 clones, 87% of them seen only once. This specimen was CD4+ or CD8+ T cells sorted from blood, taken in a trial of the OX40 agonist ivuxolimab. The chain carries TRBV2 and TRBJ2-5, with 7 bases lining up with TRBD2. The receptor comes from an adult with an advanced solid tumor such as melanoma, head and neck, liver or kidney cancer. The CDR3 DNA sequence: TGTGCCAGCAGTGTACAAGCGGGACGACAAGAGACCCAGTACTTC. It is translated as CASSVQAGRQETQYF.